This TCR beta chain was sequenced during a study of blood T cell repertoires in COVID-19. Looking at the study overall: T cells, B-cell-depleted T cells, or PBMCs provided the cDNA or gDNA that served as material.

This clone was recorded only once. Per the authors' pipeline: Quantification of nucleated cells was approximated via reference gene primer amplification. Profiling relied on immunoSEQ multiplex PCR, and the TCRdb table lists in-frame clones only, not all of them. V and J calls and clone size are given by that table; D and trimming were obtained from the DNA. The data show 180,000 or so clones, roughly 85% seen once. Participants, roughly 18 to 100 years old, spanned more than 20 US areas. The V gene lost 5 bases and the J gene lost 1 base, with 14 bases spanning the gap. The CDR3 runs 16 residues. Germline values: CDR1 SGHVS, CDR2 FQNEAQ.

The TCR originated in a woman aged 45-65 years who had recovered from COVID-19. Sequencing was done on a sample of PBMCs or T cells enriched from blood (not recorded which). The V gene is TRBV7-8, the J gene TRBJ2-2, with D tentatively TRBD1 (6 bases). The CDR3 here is CASSRRQGRNTGELFF. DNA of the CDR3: TGTGCCAGCAGCCGCCGTCAGGGGCGGAACACCGGGGAGCTGTTTTTT.